The 27 T cell receptor beta chains given below trace back to one sample, sequenced in a study of blood T cell repertoires in COVID-19. Profiling relied on immunoSEQ multiplex PCR, and the TCRdb table lists in-frame clones only, not all of them. The sample contains some 380,000 clones, 81% of which appear only once. Material: peripheral blood. Receptors were obtained from a human donor with acute or convalescent COVID-19. The donor label of this sample is uncertain.

V gene TRBV3-1 (or the pseudogene TRBV3-2) combines with J gene TRBJ2-5, with 7 bases fitting TRBD2. The length of the CDR3 is 16 residues. CDR1 is LGHDT, CDR2 YNNKEL, per germline (reference sequence). J lost 5 bases, V lost 5 bases, and 14 bases had no gene match. The CDR3 region has the DNA TGTGCCAGCAGCAGACTAGACCCGGGACTACTGGAGACCCAGTACTTC. Translated, it gives CASSRLDPGLLETQYF.

The rearrangement uses TRBV19 and TRBJ1-1; D ambiguous. V lost 4 bases and J 1 base, leaving 7 bases between the germline ends. From germline, CDR1 is LNHDA and CDR2 SQIVND (reference sequence). CDR3 length: 13 amino acids. DNA for the CDR3: TGTGCCAGTAGTAATTACAGGAACACTGAAGCTTTCTTT. Its translation is CASSNYRNTEAFF. The variable domain in full, completed from reference TRBV19 and TRBJ1-1, reads DGGITQSPKYLFRKEGQNVTLSCEQNLNHDAMYWYRQDPGQGLRLIYYSQIVNDFQKGDIAEGYSVSREKKESFPLTVTSAQKNPTAFYLCASSNYRNTEAFFGQGTRLTVV.

The V gene is TRBV28, the J gene TRBJ1-5; TRBD1 might be the D (6 bases). The CDR3 length is 12 residues. Looked up from germline, CDR1 is MDHEN and CDR2 is SYDVKM. V was shortened by 6 bases and J by 8 bases, with 11 bases between the two germline ends. CDR3 DNA sequence: TGTGCCAGCAGGAGGGGGGGGAAGCCCCAGCATTTT. This sequence encodes CASRRGGKPQHF. Supplemented by reference TRBV28 and TRBJ1-5, the full variable domain reads DVKVTQSSRYLVKRTGEKVFLECVQDMDHENMFWYRQDPGLGLRLIYFSYDVKMKEKGDIPEGYSVSREKKERFSLILESASTNQTSMYLCASRRGGKPQHFGDGTRLSIL.

The chain has TRBV7-9 and TRBJ1-1; a possible D gene is TRBD1 (5 bases). With 0 bases removed from V and 3 bases from J, the gap between germline ends came to 8 bases. The CDR3 runs to 14 residues. Germline-derived CDR1 and CDR2 are SEHNR and FQNEAQ (reference sequence). DNA of the CDR3: TGTGCCAGCAGCTTAGCCAGGGCGGACACTGAAGCTTTCTTT. Translating it yields CASSLARADTEAFF.

The chain is built from TRBV27 and TRBJ1-5, with D perhaps matching TRBD1 (5 bases). Between the trimmed V and J ends, which lost 9 bases and 0 bases, there was a span of 12 bases. Looked up from germline, CDR1 is MNHEY and CDR2 is SMNVEV (reference sequence). This CDR3 spans 14 amino acids. The CDR3 here is CASDQGYSNQPQHF. In nucleotides, the CDR3 is TGTGCCAGTGACCAGGGTTATAGCAATCAGCCCCAGCATTTT.

The chain has TRBV9 and TRBJ2-5; tentative D call: TRBD1 (5 bases). Germline V lookup: CDR1 SGDLS, CDR2 YYNGEE. CDR3 length: 17 amino acids. V dropped 0 bases and J dropped 0 bases, with 15 bases sitting between them. The CDR3 DNA is TGTGCCAGCAGCGTAGGTGGGCAGGGATCCTACCAAGAGACCCAGTACTTC. Amino acids: CASSVGGQGSYQETQYF.

A remark on this clone: Because the CDR3 is missing its conserved closing phenylalanine or tryptophan, this is likely a read error. The DNA is omitted, as the CDR3 cannot be located on it reliably, and the CDR3 follows TCRdb's listing. J is TRBJ1-4 and V is TRBV25-1; the D call in the table, TRBD1, was not verified against the DNA. The CDR3 region is 13 residues in length, termini included. Germline values: CDR1 MGHDK, CDR2 SYGVNS. Here the CDR3 reads CASNQTHRQGTGL.

The chain links TRBV18 to TRBJ2-3, with a weak D call TRBD1 (6 bases). CDR3 size: 21 residues. The germline V gene has CDR1 KGHSH and CDR2 LQKENI. Trimming shortened V by 1 base and J by 5 bases, and 31 bases separated the two germline ends. The CDR3 nucleotides read TGTGCCAGCTCACCACGGGGTTCGGTGACAGGAAGCGAATCGAGTAGAGATACGCAGTATTTT. Its translation: CASSPRGSVTGSESSRDTQYF.

The CDR3 coding sequence is TGTGCCAGCATTACGGGGACAGGGAATGGCTACACCTTC. This encodes CASITGTGNGYTF. The J gene is TRBJ1-2, the V gene TRBV28; TRBD1 aligns across 9 bases. V gave up 7 bases and J gave up 6 bases; unmatched junction bases: 6. This CDR3 is 13 amino acids long. The germline CDR1 and CDR2 sequences are MDHEN and SYDVKM.

The gene calls are TRBV5-1 and TRBJ1-1, with 10 bases aligning to TRBD1. The germline V gene encodes CDR1 SGHRS and CDR2 YFSETQ. J gave up 4 bases and V 3 bases, and 12 bases lay outside the gene matches. The CDR3 is 17 amino acids. The CDR3: CASSSLTDRGVRTEAFF. In DNA, the CDR3 is TGCGCCAGCAGCTCTCTAACGGACAGGGGGGTGCGCACTGAAGCTTTCTTT. The variable domain in full, completed from reference TRBV5-1 and TRBJ1-1, reads KAGVTQTPRYLIKTRGQQVTLSCSPISGHRSVSWYQQTPGQGLQFLFEYFSETQRNKGNFPGRFSGRQFSNSRSEMNVSTLELGDSALYLCASSSLTDRGVRTEAFFGQGTRLTVV.

This clone has just one count. This chain connects TRBV7-2 to TRBJ1-3; 7 nucleotides align to TRBD1. There are 15 residues in the CDR3. With V trimmed by 4 bases and J by 4 bases, 7 bases remained unmatched. CDR1 is SGHTA and CDR2 is FQGNSA in the germline V gene. The CDR3 bases are TGTGCCAGCAGCTCCGAAGGGACAGCCGGAAACACCATATATTTT. Translated, it gives CASSSEGTAGNTIYF.

This clone was seen more than once but under ten times. The chain has TRBV20-1 and TRBJ2-5; the D is unclear. Germline-derived CDR1 and CDR2 are DFQATT and SNEGSKA (reference sequence). The CDR3 runs to 10 residues. Trimming removed 3 bases from V and 5 bases from J, with 4 bases in between. The CDR3 here is CSASYETQYF. The DNA for the CDR3 is TGCAGTGCTAGCTACGAGACCCAGTACTTC.

In DNA form, the CDR3 reads TGTGCCAGCAGCTATAATAGTCCGGGGGCCTACAATGAGCAGTTCTTC. Translation: CASSYNSPGAYNEQFF. The chain links TRBV7-9 to TRBJ2-1, with D perhaps matching TRBD2 (6 bases). The CDR3 loop spans 16 amino acids. The V gene lost 4 bases and the J gene lost 2 bases, with 15 bases spanning the gap. Germline values: CDR1 SEHNR, CDR2 FQNEAQ (reference sequence).

The chain combines TRBV28 with TRBJ2-7, with TRBD1 matching over 9 bases. From germline, CDR1 is MDHEN and CDR2 SYDVKM. CDR3 length: 15 residues. V shed 6 bases, J shed 5 bases, and the junction held 11 bases outside the gene matches. CDR3 in DNA: TGTGCCAGCAGCGCGACCGGGACAGGGCTAAACGAGCAGTACTTC. This translates into CASSATGTGLNEQYF.

The chain's CDR3 is CASSEVGTGGTEAFF. CDR3 sequence (DNA): TGTGCCAGCTCTGAAGTGGGGACAGGGGGGACTGAAGCTTTCTTT. This rearrangement joins TRBV28 to TRBJ1-1, with TRBD1 identical over 11 bases. After removal of 8 bases from V and 5 bases from J, the junction contained 10 bases not matched to a gene. The germline gives CDR1 MDHEN, CDR2 SYDVKM. This CDR3 spans 15 amino acids.

This clone was recorded only once. At the DNA level, this CDR3 is encoded by other sequences in the same sample as well. The chain combines TRBV5-4 with TRBJ1-1; D is uncertain. The CDR3 is 12 amino acids. Trimming took 4 bases from V and 2 from J, leaving 6 bases between them. Germline V CDR1 and CDR2: SGHNT, YYREEE (reference sequence). CDR3 coding DNA: TGTGCCAGCAGCCCACAAAACACTGAAGCTTTCTTT. Protein: CASSPQNTEAFF.

This clone has just a few counts. The chain combines TRBV5-6 with TRBJ1-1; 11 bases align to TRBD1. Per germline, CDR1 SGHDT and CDR2 YYEEEE. With 3 bases clipped from V and 4 bases from J, the junction kept 2 bases outside the gene matches. The CDR3 is 14 amino acids. The CDR3 loop is CASSWDRGITEAFF. The CDR3 coding sequence is TGTGCCAGCAGCTGGGACAGGGGGATCACTGAAGCTTTCTTT.

To note about this clone: Other nucleotide sequences in the sample specify the same CDR3. As DNA, the CDR3 is TGTGCCAGCAGACTGGCGGGGGGAACAGATACGCAGTATTTT. The encoded protein is CASRLAGGTDTQYF. This chain joins TRBV6-5 and TRBJ2-3; 8 bases match TRBD2. The CDR3 has 14 amino acids. From germline, CDR1 is MNHEY and CDR2 SVGAGI. The trim removed 6 bases at V and 3 bases at J, leaving 5 bases unmatched.

The V gene is TRBV29-1, the J gene TRBJ2-1; possibly TRBD2 for D (6 bases). V was trimmed by 4 bases and J by 6 bases, leaving 16 bases between them. Per germline, CDR1 SQVTM and CDR2 ANQGSEA. This CDR3 has 14 amino acids. This chain's CDR3 is CSVATSLTSNEQFF. CDR3 sequence (DNA): TGCAGCGTTGCGACTAGTTTAACGTCCAATGAGCAGTTCTTC.

CDR3 DNA sequence: TGTGCCAGCTCACCTCAGGGGTACAGGGTCGCTGAGCAGTTCTTC. Translation gives CASSPQGYRVAEQFF. The gene calls are TRBV18 and TRBJ2-1, with a weak D call TRBD1 (6 bases). The CDR3 runs to 15 residues. The ends were cut back, 3 bases at V and 9 bases at J, with 18 bases in the middle. CDR1 and CDR2 from the germline V gene are KGHSH and LQKENI.

The chain uses TRBV12-3 or TRBV12-4 and TRBJ2-1; D not certain. The CDR3 is made up of 12 amino acids. The V end was cut by 5 bases, the J end by 6 bases, with 8 bases between. The CDR3 here is CASSLRFNEQFF. CDR3 nucleotides: TGTGCCAGCAGTCTCCGTTTCAATGAGCAGTTCTTC.

This clone was found many times. The chain couples TRBV6-6 to TRBJ1-6, with TRBD1 matching over 7 bases. In germline, CDR1 is MNHNY, CDR2 SVGAGI (reference sequence). J lost 7 bases, V lost 7 bases, and 10 bases had no gene match. There are 15 residues in the CDR3. The CDR3 nucleotides are TGTGCCAGCAAGAAGGGGGCAAATCCAAATTCACCCCTCCACTTT. Translation: CASKKGANPNSPLHF.

This clone was detected once. This chain uses TRBV19 with TRBJ2-7; unclear D gene. CDR3 length: 13 residues. Trimming shortened V by 5 bases and J by 0 bases, and 8 bases separated the two germline ends. CDR1 and CDR2 (germline): LNHDA, SQIVND (reference sequence). The CDR3: CASSPVSSYEQYF. CDR3 nucleotide sequence: TGTGCCAGTAGTCCGGTGAGCTCCTACGAGCAGTACTTC. The variable domain in full, completed from reference TRBV19 and TRBJ2-7, reads DGGITQSPKYLFRKEGQNVTLSCEQNLNHDAMYWYRQDPGQGLRLIYYSQIVNDFQKGDIAEGYSVSREKKESFPLTVTSAQKNPTAFYLCASSPVSSYEQYFGPGTRLTVT.

CDR3 in amino acids: CASSPGGIPYEQYF. CDR3 nucleotide sequence: TGTGCCAGCAGCCCGGGGGGCATTCCTTACGAGCAGTACTTC. This rearrangement joins TRBV7-9 to TRBJ2-7; weak D call: TRBD2 (7 bases). Germline V gene sequence: CDR1 SEHNR, CDR2 FQNEAQ (reference sequence). The ends were cut back, 5 bases at V and 4 bases at J, with 15 bases in the middle. There are 14 residues in the CDR3. The full variable domain, rest sourced from reference TRBV7-9 and TRBJ2-7, is DTGVSQNPRHKITKRGQNVTFRCDPISEHNRLYWYRQTLGQGPEFLTYFQNEAQLEKSRLLSDRFSAERPKGSFSTLEIQRTEQGDSAMYLCASSPGGIPYEQYFGPGTRLTVT.

The CDR3 DNA is TGTGCCAGTAGTATTGAGTTTTCGGGTCGCGCAGATACGCAGTATTTT. Its protein is CASSIEFSGRADTQYF. The chain links TRBV19 to TRBJ2-3; D is ambiguous. Deletions cut 3 bases from V and 4 bases from J, with 17 bases between. Germline CDR1 is LNHDA and CDR2 is SQIVND (reference sequence). The CDR3 is 16 amino acids. The full variable domain, in which reference TRBV19 and TRBJ2-3 provide the parts outside the CDR3, is DGGITQSPKYLFRKEGQNVTLSCEQNLNHDAMYWYRQDPGQGLRLIYYSQIVNDFQKGDIAEGYSVSREKKESFPLTVTSAQKNPTAFYLCASSIEFSGRADTQYFGPGTRLTVL.

This clone was detected only once. The chain uses TRBV2 and TRBJ1-3; D call uncertain. This CDR3 has 15 residues. Per germline, CDR1 SNHLY and CDR2 FYNNEI. Trimming removed 2 bases from V and 3 bases from J, with 11 bases in between. The CDR3 protein is CASSENTSGGNTIYF. CDR3 in DNA: TGTGCCAGCAGTGAAAACACCTCTGGTGGAAACACCATATATTTT. The full variable domain, with the rest looked up from reference TRBV2 and TRBJ1-3, is EPEVTQTPSHQVTQMGQEVILRCVPISNHLYFYWYRQILGQKVEFLVSFYNNEISEKSEIFDDQFSVERPDGSNFTLKIRSTKLEDSAMYFCASSENTSGGNTIYFGEGSWLTVV.

The J gene is TRBJ1-2, the V gene TRBV7-2, with a possible D match to TRBD1 (5 bases). CDR1 is SGHTA, CDR2 FQGNSA, per germline. This CDR3 has 15 amino acids. Trimming removed 1 base at V and 8 bases at J, with 17 bases between. CDR3 coding DNA: TGTGCCAGCAGCTTAGGCCGCCAAAGGGCAGGGGGCTACACCTTC. This sequence encodes CASSLGRQRAGGYTF.